These 3 T cell receptor beta chains originate from one sample sequenced in a study of cytomegalovirus exposure and HLA in healthy donors. PCR primers comprised 60 Vbeta and 13 Jbeta primers. Method: immunoSEQ multiplex PCR; TCRdb's copy keeps in-frame clones and lacks some. The repertoire holds 130,000 or so clones, roughly 70% seen once, with more than 6% in the top ten. The sample was PBMCs. Receptors originate from a man aged 35 to 55 in good health and CMV-seropositive.

This chain links TRBV28 with TRBJ1-1, with a tentative D call TRBD1 (5 bases). Germline-derived CDR1 and CDR2 are MDHEN and SYDVKM. The CDR3 extends over 15 amino acids. V was cut by 8 bases and J by 2 bases, with 18 bases left in between. The CDR3 sequence is CASGRVGLGNTEAFF. The DNA of the CDR3 is TGTGCCAGCGGCAGGGTGGGACTCGGAAACACTGAAGCTTTCTTT.

The chain carries TRBV7-9 and TRBJ1-5; possibly TRBD1 for D (5 bases). The V end lost 7 bases, the J end lost 2 bases, and 9 bases lay between the germline ends. The CDR3 is made up of 13 amino acids. Germline V gives CDR1 SEHNR, CDR2 FQNEAQ (reference sequence). CDR3 coding DNA: TGTGCCAGCAACTCAGGGCGCAATCAGCCCCAGCATTTT. It yields the protein CASNSGRNQPQHF.

The J gene is TRBJ1-2, the V gene TRBV10-3; D may be TRBD1 (6 bases). V lost 7 bases to trimming and J lost 8 bases, with 17 bases between them. The CDR3 runs to 13 residues. Germline-derived CDR1 and CDR2 are ENHRY and SYGVKD. For the CDR3, the DNA is TGTGCCATCAAGGACAGCCAAAACGTAGGCTACACCTTC. This gives the protein CAIKDSQNVGYTF.